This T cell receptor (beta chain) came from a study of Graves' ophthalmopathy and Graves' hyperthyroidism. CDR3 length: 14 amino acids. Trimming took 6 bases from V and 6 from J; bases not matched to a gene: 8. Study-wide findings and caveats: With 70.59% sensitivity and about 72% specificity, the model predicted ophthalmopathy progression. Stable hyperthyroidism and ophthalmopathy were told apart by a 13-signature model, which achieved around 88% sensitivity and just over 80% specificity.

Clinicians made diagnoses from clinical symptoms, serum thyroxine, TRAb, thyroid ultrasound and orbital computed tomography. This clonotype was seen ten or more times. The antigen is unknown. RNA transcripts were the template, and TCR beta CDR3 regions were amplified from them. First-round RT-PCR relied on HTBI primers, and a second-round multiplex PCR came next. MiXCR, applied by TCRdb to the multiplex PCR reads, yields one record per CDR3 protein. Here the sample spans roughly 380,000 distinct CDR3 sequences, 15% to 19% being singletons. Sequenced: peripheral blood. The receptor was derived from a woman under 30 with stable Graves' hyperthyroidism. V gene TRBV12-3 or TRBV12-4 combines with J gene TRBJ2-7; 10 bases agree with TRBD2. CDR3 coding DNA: TGTGCCAGCAGCATGGGACTAGCGACCCTCGAGCAGTACTTC. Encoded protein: CASSMGLATLEQYF.